The entry that follows covers one TCR beta chain sequence. Its antigen has not been determined. The record has no base qualities; no much larger clone is one base away. Using the deep immunoSEQ assay, multiplex PCR amplified TCR CDR3 regions from genomic DNA. For each cell subset, the extracted genomic DNA was distributed evenly across all wells of several immunoSEQ 96-well plates, and each plate served as one replicate. Each replicate PCR for unsorted PBMC received roughly 300 ng genomic DNA, equal to approximately 30,000 T cell genomes. Genomic DNA from unsorted PBMC was sequenced over ten immunoSEQ deep assay plates. The purified libraries were quantified using a Qubit 3.0 fluorometer, sized with a Bioanalyzer 2100, and then quantified again using the KAPA Library Quantification kit. Every immunoSEQ 96-well plate was sequenced on a separate single-read 150-cycle Illumina NextSeq 550 flow cell. Concerning the study's data processing: Because the immunoSEQ output included only junctional sequences and no quality scores, the filtering could not be the same as the filtering used for full-length reads. To assign V/J genes and CDR3, sequences were annotated using PyIR, a Python wrapper for IgBLAST v1.9, with IMGT germline references. Reads were removed for weak V/J assignments (E-value above 1e-6), missing CDR3, stop codons, out-of-frame junctions, or ambiguous translated residues. A V3J clonotype was defined by an identical inferred V gene, J gene, and CDR3 amino acid sequence. Percentage overlap between repertoires was computed as shared unique clonotypes divided by the size of the smaller repertoire. RTK rarefaction, the Chao1 estimator, and Recon v2.1 estimates of unobserved clonotypes were used to assess repertoire richness. TCRdb provides this immuneACCESS table in a form limited to in-frame rearrangements. Some clones are lacking; in checked studies, under half of them reflect an unresolved V gene, and why the rest are absent is not known. That table supplies the V and J calls and clone size; D and trimming were determined from the DNA. The sample includes approximately 500,000 clones, with 79% observed a single time. The ten largest clones capture roughly 13% of the sample.

The data derive from a study of shared clonotypes between healthy human individuals (dated by TCRdb to about 2020). Study-wide context: A couple of women and a few men aged 18 to 49 years were included in the cohort. Blood TCR repertoires of roughly five healthy adults were deeply sequenced to estimate repertoire size and the extent of clonotype sharing between individuals. Libraries were prepared and TCR repertoires were sequenced by different laboratories using diverse techniques, in order to increase sequencing depth and limit assay-specific biases. Per donor, leukapheresis produced somewhere between about 0.85 and 9.5 billion PBMCs.

The CDR1 and CDR2 encoded by the germline V gene (reference sequence) are LNHDA and SQIVND. The CDR3 numbers 14 residues from cysteine through phenylalanine. Of the read, only the CDR3 DNA is kept; its 42 bases are in frame from base 1. The V end loses 3 bases and the J end loses 4 bases, and a stretch of 12 bases separates them. General findings and caveats noted by the study authors: Pairwise subsampling indicated that sequencing depth was expected to affect the degree of clonotype sharing among donors. Sampling was limited to blood, and TCR repertoires in tissue likely differ from TCR repertoires in blood. The genetic and exposure-history diversity represented was limited by the small number of donors.

The donors were healthy, HIV-negative adults who had no recently reported acute infections or vaccinations. Every donor was a Caucasian adult living in Nashville, Tennessee, USA. In the unsorted samples, some 94 million PBMCs were counted, and genomic DNA was extracted using the QIAamp DNA Blood Mini kit. After blood collection by leukapheresis, PBMCs were isolated using Ficoll-Histopaque density gradient centrifugation and then cryopreserved in the vapor phase of liquid nitrogen. The origin of this receptor is a woman between 35 and 50 years old in good health. Some clones in this sample may be carry-over from other donors' samples. Sequenced sample: PBMCs. The chain employs TRBV19 and TRBJ1-1, with a tentative D gene TRBD1 over 6 matching bases. The sequenced DNA: TGTGCCAGTAGTATCTGGGGGGCGCGCACTGAAGCTTTCTTT. Its amino acids are CASSIWGARTEAFF.